These 29 T cell receptor beta chains were all obtained from the same sample, sequenced in a study of T cells in Graves' hyperthyroidism and ophthalmopathy. Amplification yielded TCR beta CDR3 regions, with RNA transcripts as the source. The TCR CDR3 was amplified in a first-round RT-PCR using the HTBI primer set. Using its own MiXCR run on the multiplex PCR reads, TCRdb lists one record per CDR3 protein. Of around 570,000 distinct CDR3 sequences in the sample, nearly 20% are singletons; the top ten hold 40% to 50%. The specimen was blood. Receptors originate from a man aged 40-55 years with Graves' ophthalmopathy.

This clonotype was detected a few times. CDR3 in amino acids: CASSLTRGAYNEQFF. For the CDR3, the DNA is TGTGCCAGCAGCTTGACGCGGGGCGCCTACAATGAGCAGTTCTTC. The chain joins TRBV5-8 to TRBJ2-1; D is perhaps TRBD2 (6 bases). Germline values: CDR1 SGHTS, CDR2 YDEGEE. This CDR3 is built from 15 residues. V shed 1 base and J shed 2 bases, with 10 bases lying between them.

This clonotype occurred many times. The chain couples TRBV12-3 or TRBV12-4 to TRBJ2-2; D is ambiguous. This CDR3 comprises 13 residues. V shed 3 bases and J shed 6 bases, with 8 bases lying between them. The CDR3 here is CASSFRLAGELFF. Written as DNA, the CDR3 is TGTGCCAGCAGTTTCCGCTTGGCCGGGGAGCTGTTTTTT.

The CDR3 spells CASSNGGRIGDTQYF. For the CDR3, the DNA is TGTGCCAGCAGCAATGGCGGGAGGATCGGAGATACGCAGTATTTT. The genes are TRBV28 and TRBJ2-3; 8 bases align to TRBD2. The trim removed 6 bases at V and 5 bases at J, leaving 10 bases unmatched. The CDR3 is 15 amino acids. Germline CDR1 is MDHEN and CDR2 is SYDVKM. Complete variable domain (other parts from reference TRBV28 and TRBJ2-3): DVKVTQSSRYLVKRTGEKVFLECVQDMDHENMFWYRQDPGLGLRLIYFSYDVKMKEKGDIPEGYSVSREKKERFSLILESASTNQTSMYLCASSNGGRIGDTQYFGPGTRLTVL.

The CDR3 DNA reads TGCAGTGCTAGAGTGGGACTTCAAGAGACCCAGTACTTC. This translates into CSARVGLQETQYF. The chain joins TRBV20-1 to TRBJ2-5; perhaps TRBD2 as D (6 bases). Trimming removed 1 base from V and 2 bases from J, with 8 bases in between. This CDR3 has 13 amino acids. Germline V gives CDR1 DFQATT, CDR2 SNEGSKA (reference sequence).

The chain employs TRBV12-3 or TRBV12-4 and TRBJ1-4, with D unclear. Deletions cut 7 bases from V and 7 bases from J, with 10 bases between. The CDR3 contains 12 residues. The CDR3 here is CASKIDGEKLFF. The CDR3 nucleotides are TGTGCCAGCAAGATAGACGGTGAAAAACTGTTTTTT.

This clonotype has ten or more counts. The chain is built from TRBV11-2 and TRBJ2-1; no clear D gene. Trimming left V 4 bases short and J 5 bases short, with 9 bases between. Per the germline V gene, CDR1 is SGHAT and CDR2 is FQNNGV. The CDR3 covers 13 residues. The CDR3 region has the DNA TGTGCCAGCAGCTGGCGGCTAAACAATGAGCAGTTCTTC. This sequence encodes CASSWRLNNEQFF.

DNA for the CDR3: TGTGCCAGCGGAATAAGTGGATACCCCCGCTCTGGAAACACCATATATTTT. Translated: CASGISGYPRSGNTIYF. V usage is TRBV2 and J usage is TRBJ1-3; D unresolved. V shed 8 bases and J shed 0 bases, with 20 bases lying between them. The CDR3 sequence is 17 residues long. Germline-derived CDR1 and CDR2 are SNHLY and FYNNEI. The full variable domain, in which reference TRBV2 and TRBJ1-3 provide the parts outside the CDR3, is EPEVTQTPSHQVTQMGQEVILRCVPISNHLYFYWYRQILGQKVEFLVSFYNNEISEKSEIFDDQFSVERPDGSNFTLKIRSTKLEDSAMYFCASGISGYPRSGNTIYFGEGSWLTVV.

The chain employs TRBV19 and TRBJ2-5, with 7 bases aligning to TRBD1. Germline loops: CDR1 LNHDA, CDR2 SQIVND (reference sequence). V lost 6 bases to trimming and J lost 4 bases; unmatched junction nucleotides: 8. This CDR3 has 14 residues. This CDR3 reads CASRETGALETQYF. As DNA, the CDR3 is TGTGCCAGTAGGGAAACAGGGGCTCTAGAGACCCAGTACTTC.

This clonotype was seen repeatedly, ten times or more. V is TRBV20-1 and J is TRBJ2-7; 10 bases are a match to TRBD1. Germline CDR1 is DFQATT and CDR2 is SNEGSKA (reference sequence). CDR3 length: 14 residues. J was trimmed by 3 bases and V by 0 bases; bases with no gene match: 2. CDR3 in amino acids: CSAREGQGFYEQYF. CDR3 bases: TGCAGTGCTAGAGAGGGACAGGGGTTCTACGAGCAGTACTTC.

The V gene is TRBV9, the J gene TRBJ1-3; tentative D call: TRBD1 (6 bases). The V end was cut by 3 bases, the J end by 8 bases, with 12 bases between. The CDR3 runs to 13 residues. CDR1 and CDR2 from the germline V gene are SGDLS and YYNGEE. The CDR3 nucleotides read TGTGCCAGCAGCGCGGGACACCGGGACACCATATATTTT. It encodes CASSAGHRDTIYF.

This sequence joins TRBV11-1 and TRBJ1-5, with 8 bases identical to TRBD1. In germline, CDR1 is SGHAT, CDR2 FQDESV (reference sequence). V trimming: 5 bases; J trimming: 6 bases; junction bases outside the gene matches: 6. This CDR3 is built from 14 residues. The CDR3 is CASSPQGAIQPQHF. The DNA for the CDR3 is TGTGCCAGCAGCCCTCAGGGGGCTATTCAGCCCCAGCATTTT.

This clonotype was recorded at least ten times. The chain recombines TRBV20-1 with TRBJ2-1, with D uncertain. CDR3 length equals 12 residues. Trimming cost V 4 bases and J 6 bases, with 10 bases left between them. Germline-derived CDR1 and CDR2 are DFQATT and SNEGSKA (reference sequence). CDR3: CSATGQINEQFF. The CDR3 DNA follows: TGCAGTGCTACGGGCCAAATCAATGAGCAGTTCTTC.

The V gene is TRBV19, the J gene TRBJ2-1; D is ambiguous. Looked up from germline, CDR1 is LNHDA and CDR2 is SQIVND (reference sequence). V was clipped by 6 bases and J by 4 bases, with 13 bases between them. CDR3 length: 14 amino acids. CDR3 nucleotide sequence: TGTGCCAGTAGGGAAGGGCTTTGGTACAATGAGCAGTTCTTC. Residues: CASREGLWYNEQFF.

This clonotype was observed a few times. CDR3 amino acids: CSAGTGRETQYF. The CDR3, as DNA: TGCAGTGCAGGGACAGGGAGAGAGACCCAGTACTTC. V is TRBV20-1 and J is TRBJ2-5; 9 nucleotides match TRBD1. The CDR3 is 12 amino acids. Looked up from germline, CDR1 is DFQATT and CDR2 is SNEGSKA (reference sequence). V was clipped by 6 bases and J by 4 bases; unmatched bases: 3.

This chain connects TRBV5-1 to TRBJ2-1, with 8 positions matching TRBD2. The CDR3 runs to 15 residues. The V and J ends lost 5 bases and 6 bases, in that order; junction bases with no gene match: 10. Germline CDR1 is SGHRS and CDR2 is YFSETQ. Here the CDR3 DNA reads TGCGCCAGCAGAATAGGGACTAGTGGGCTCAATGAGCAGTTCTTC. It encodes CASRIGTSGLNEQFF.

This rearrangement joins TRBV29-1 to TRBJ2-7; 14 nucleotides match TRBD2. Per the germline V gene, CDR1 is SQVTM and CDR2 is ANQGSEA. Losses at the gene ends were 6 bases for V and 2 bases for J; bases not matched to a gene: 9. The CDR3 has 16 amino acids. Here the CDR3 reads CSVLFLTSGRAYEQYF. In DNA form, the CDR3 reads TGCAGCGTGCTGTTCTTGACTAGCGGGAGGGCCTACGAGCAGTACTTC.

This clonotype was detected many times. The CDR3 loop is CSARESPRWGTEAFF. The CDR3 DNA sequence: TGCAGTGCTAGGGAAAGCCCAAGATGGGGCACTGAAGCTTTCTTT. The genes are TRBV20-1 and TRBJ1-1; unclear D gene. The CDR3 is 15 amino acids. Between the trimmed V and J ends, which lost 3 bases and 4 bases, there was a span of 18 bases. Germline lookup yields CDR1 DFQATT and CDR2 SNEGSKA (reference sequence).

The chain links TRBV19 to TRBJ1-2; 7 bases map to TRBD1. The V and J ends lost 7 bases and 4 bases, in that order; junction bases with no gene match: 12. The CDR3 is made up of 15 amino acids. Germline lookup yields CDR1 LNHDA and CDR2 SQIVND (reference sequence). CDR3 amino acids: CASTKSTGTSYGYTF. The CDR3 coding sequence is TGTGCCAGTACCAAATCGACAGGGACCTCCTATGGCTACACCTTC.

This clonotype was found many times. The chain has TRBV20-1 and TRBJ2-7, with a weak D call TRBD1 (6 bases). Germline lookup yields CDR1 DFQATT and CDR2 SNEGSKA (reference sequence). This CDR3 comprises 11 residues. The germline V and J ends were trimmed by 6 bases and 3 bases, with 9 bases remaining between them. CDR3 region: CSAATGYEQYF. DNA of the CDR3: TGCAGTGCAGCGACAGGCTACGAGCAGTACTTC.

This clonotype was seen a handful of times. This sequence joins TRBV29-1 and TRBJ2-7; no reliable D call. Germline loops: CDR1 SQVTM, CDR2 ANQGSEA. V lost 3 bases and J lost 2, with 14 bases in between. The CDR3 has 14 residues. CDR3 coding DNA: TGCAGCGTTGACGCGCCGGACCGACCCTACGAGCAGTACTTC. It codes for CSVDAPDRPYEQYF.

At least ten counts were recorded for this clonotype. This sequence joins TRBV12-3 or TRBV12-4 and TRBJ2-1, with TRBD2 matching over 8 bases. The CDR3 contains 17 residues. V lost 7 bases, J lost 3 bases, and 14 bases stayed unmatched. The CDR3 spells CASTDVSRRGDYNEQFF. CDR3 DNA sequence: TGTGCCAGCACGGACGTATCTCGGCGGGGGGACTACAATGAGCAGTTCTTC.

This clonotype has only a few counts. V gene TRBV12-5 combines with J gene TRBJ1-5; TRBD1 matches 9 bases. Unmatched junction bases numbered 8, after V lost 6 bases and J lost 5 bases. This CDR3 contains 15 residues. Germline CDR1 LGHNT, CDR2 FRNRAP. DNA of the CDR3: TGTGCTAGTGGCCTGACAGGGGGAGTCGATCAGCCCCAGCATTTT. Translated: CASGLTGGVDQPQHF.

This clonotype was seen a handful of times. The rearrangement uses TRBV18 and TRBJ2-7; D call uncertain. CDR3 length: 12 amino acids. CDR1 is KGHSH, CDR2 LQKENI, per germline. Trimming took 6 bases from V and 4 from J, leaving 10 bases between them. CDR3 amino acids: CASSPGEYEQYF. The CDR3 DNA is TGTGCCAGCTCCCCCGGCGAATACGAGCAGTACTTC.

The chain carries TRBV7-2 and TRBJ2-2, with D unresolved. The V gene lost 7 bases and the J gene lost 0 bases, with 15 bases spanning the gap. The germline CDR1 and CDR2 sequences are SGHTA and FQGNSA. This CDR3 is 16 amino acids long. The CDR3 region has the DNA TGTGCCAGCACCCCTATACCTCCTACGAACACCGGGGAGCTGTTTTTT. Protein sequence: CASTPIPPTNTGELFF.

The chain uses TRBV28 and TRBJ2-7; D remains ambiguous. CDR1 is MDHEN, CDR2 SYDVKM, per germline. Trimming cost V 2 bases and J 5 bases, with 13 bases left between them. The length of the CDR3 is 14 residues. The CDR3, as DNA: TGTGCCAGCAGTTTAACCGGCTCGGGTCACGAGCAGTACTTC. Amino acids: CASSLTGSGHEQYF.

The chain recombines TRBV2 with TRBJ1-6; D gene uncertain. Trimming shortened V by 3 bases and J by 7 bases, and 10 bases separated the two germline ends. The CDR3 spans 14 residues. Germline V gene sequence: CDR1 SNHLY, CDR2 FYNNEI. CDR3 region: CASSEWTTNSPLHF. The CDR3, as DNA: TGTGCCAGCAGTGAGTGGACCACCAATTCACCCCTCCACTTT.

This clonotype was observed a few times. The chain couples TRBV20-1 to TRBJ2-7; 11 nucleotides match TRBD1. V trimming: 6 bases; J trimming: 4 bases; junction bases outside the gene matches: 11. The CDR3 totals 15 residues. Looked up from germline, CDR1 is DFQATT and CDR2 is SNEGSKA (reference sequence). CDR3 bases: TGCAGTGCCCACCCCAGGGACAGGGGGGGATACGAGCAGTACTTC. It is translated as CSAHPRDRGGYEQYF.

At least ten counts were recorded for this clonotype. DNA for the CDR3: TGTGCCAGCAGTGCCTGGGTAGCCAAAAACATTCAGTACTTC. It is translated as CASSAWVAKNIQYF. The chain has TRBV6-2 or TRBV6-3 and TRBJ2-4; D is ambiguous. V was pared by 5 bases and J by 0 bases, with 8 bases between. Germline CDR1 reads MNHEY; CDR2 reads SVGEGT. The CDR3 has 14 residues.

The chain combines TRBV7-9 with TRBJ2-1; D is possibly TRBD1 or TRBD2 (6 bases each). This CDR3 has 13 amino acids. CDR1 SEHNR and CDR2 FQNEAQ come from the germline V gene (reference sequence). Trimming cost V 10 bases and J 7 bases, with 17 bases left between them. The CDR3 region has the DNA TGTGCCACTGGAGGGGGAGTCCAGAATGAGCAGTTCTTC. It specifies CATGGGVQNEQFF.